Reported below is one T cell receptor beta chain. A much larger clone lies one base from this, so it may be a read error. This entry belongs to a study of low-dose radiotherapy and immunotherapy resistance in tumors. Study summary: The study gave patients oral aspirin 300 mg daily for four cycles from cycle 1 day 1.

Stated time point: before trial treatment. Primers used for first-strand cDNA, a TRAV- and TRBV-specific set, covered both alpha and beta chains. TCRs were amplified for roughly 20 PCR cycles with a constant-region primer and V-primer adapter. TCRdb ran MiXCR on the reads and lists one entry per CDR3 protein. The sample shows 65,000 to 95,000 distinct CDR3 sequences, 15% to 20% of them seen only once. CDR3 size: 11 residues. The source material was PBMCs, sampled before treatment. The TCR originated in a male donor with prostate cancer. The gene calls are TRBV12-3 or TRBV12-4 and TRBJ2-5; no firm D call. The CDR3 spells CASSPLETQNF. The CDR3 DNA reads as TGTGCCAGCAGCCCCCTGGAGACCCAGAACTTC.